The clone carrying this TCR beta chain was recorded a few times. Its antigen remains unidentified. The V gene's germline CDR1 is SGHRS and CDR2 YFSETQ. The CDR3 length is 15 residues. V was clipped by 2 bases and J by 1 base, with 12 bases between them. This sample is part of a study of post-analysis software for immune sequencing data. Study summary: Progressive-relapsing, secondary progressive and relapsing-remitting multiple sclerosis were among the disease courses included.

Incorporated into the TCR beta cDNA libraries were unique molecular identifiers, which served to reduce PCR and sequencing biases. TCRdb reprocessed the PCR reads with MiXCR, giving one entry per CDR3 protein. This table has 650,000 to 900,000 distinct CDR3 sequences, 35% to 55% appearing once. Notes on the study in general: TRBV segments more frequent in patients than in controls numbered roughly 5 and included TRBV5-6, TRBV5-1 and TRBV20-1. Strong co-clustering by F measure was evident for samples that had been prepared in the same batch.

The sequence came from a girl aged 5-17 years with multiple sclerosis. The specimen was blood. The chain is built from TRBV5-1 and TRBJ2-5; weak D call: TRBD2 (6 bases). CDR3 coding DNA: TGCGCCAGCAGCTTATCGGGAGCCTTCCAAGAGACCCAGTACTTC. Its protein product is CASSLSGAFQETQYF.